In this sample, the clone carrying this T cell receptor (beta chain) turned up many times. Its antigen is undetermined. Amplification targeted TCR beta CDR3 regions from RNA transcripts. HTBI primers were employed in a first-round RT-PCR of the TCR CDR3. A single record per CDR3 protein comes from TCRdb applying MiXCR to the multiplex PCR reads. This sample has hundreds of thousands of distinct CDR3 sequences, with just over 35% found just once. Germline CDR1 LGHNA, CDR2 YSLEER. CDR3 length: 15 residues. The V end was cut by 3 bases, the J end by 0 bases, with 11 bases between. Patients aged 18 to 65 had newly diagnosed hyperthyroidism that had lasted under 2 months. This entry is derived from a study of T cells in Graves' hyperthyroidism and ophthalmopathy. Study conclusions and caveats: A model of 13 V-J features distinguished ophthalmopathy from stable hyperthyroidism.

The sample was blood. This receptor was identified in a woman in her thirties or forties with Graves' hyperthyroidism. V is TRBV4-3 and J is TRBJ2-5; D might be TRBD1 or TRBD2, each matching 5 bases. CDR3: CASSQGVTYQETQYF. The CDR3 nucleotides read TGCGCCAGCAGCCAGGGGGTTACTTACCAAGAGACCCAGTACTTC.